The 3 T cell receptor beta chains reported below all come from one sample, sequenced in a study of T cells in women clearing cervical HPV infection. Produced via immunoSEQ multiplex PCR; TCRdb's table is partial and in-frame only. The sample spans some 30,000 clones; the ten largest clones claim roughly 6.5%. Sequencing was done on a sample of blood buffy coat. Receptors were obtained from a woman aged 18 to 75 with a cervical HPV16 infection that either progressed to CIN3+ or cleared (not recorded which).

On this clone: Read data end 3 residues before the CDR3 end; the end is taken from the germline J gene. This sequence joins TRBV19 and TRBJ1-1, with D possibly being TRBD1 (6 bases). The CDR3 has 15 amino acids. V lost 4 bases and J 0 bases, leaving 12 bases between the germline ends. Germline-derived CDR1 and CDR2 are LNHDA and SQIVND (reference sequence). Here the CDR3 reads CASSRSDSLNTEAFF. CDR3 DNA (partial): TGTGCCAGTAGTAGATCGGACAGTTTGAACACTGAA.

A remark on this clone: The CDR3 end is not reached by the read, which stops 3 residues before it; the germline J gene fills it in. The chain combines TRBV20-1 with TRBJ2-2, with 9 bases aligning to TRBD1. There are 14 residues in the CDR3. Germline V gene lookup returns CDR1 DFQATT and CDR2 SNEGSKA (reference sequence). The covered CDR3 bases are TGCAGTGCTGAGACTTCGACAGGGGGTGAAAAG. Translated: CSAETSTGGEK. The entire CDR3 is CSAETSTGGEKLFF.

Turning to this clone: Read sequence stops 3 residues before the CDR3 end, and the germline J gene provides the missing end. The rearrangement uses TRBV30 and TRBJ2-4, with a possible D match to TRBD1 (6 bases). The length of the CDR3 is 15 residues. Germline V gene lookup returns CDR1 GTSNPN and CDR2 SVGIG (reference sequence). CDR3 in amino acids: CAWSAATGTMYGQYF. Incomplete CDR3 DNA: TGTGCCTGGAGTGCAGCTACCGGGACAATGTATGGT. Looking up the rest from reference TRBV30 and TRBJ2-4 gives the full variable domain: SQTIHQWPATLVQPVGSPLSLECTVEGTSNPNLYWYRQAAGRGLQLLFYSVGIGQISSEVPQNLSASRPQDRQFILSSKKLLLSDSGFYLCAWSAATGTMYGQYFGAGTRLSVL.